Given below is one T cell receptor beta chain in context. The table came from immunoSEQ multiplex PCR; TCRdb's copy has only in-frame clones and leaves some out. The top ten hold roughly a third of the sample, which has under 25,000 clones, 70% to 75% seen once. This specimen belongs to a study of OX40 agonist ivuxolimab in advanced cancers. Study-wide background: Three individuals attained partial responses, comprising one hepatocellular carcinoma case and two cutaneous melanoma cases.

V dropped 2 bases and J dropped 8 bases, with 10 bases sitting between them. CDR3 length equals 13 residues. Germline V gene lookup returns CDR1 LNHDA and CDR2 SQIVND (reference sequence). Sequences were derived from CD4+ or CD8+ T cells sorted from blood, sampled in a trial of the OX40 agonist ivuxolimab. The receptor was derived from an adult with an advanced solid tumor such as melanoma, head and neck, liver or kidney cancer. The V and J genes are TRBV19 and TRBJ2-1; no clear D. The chain's CDR3 is CASSIFVGDEQFF. DNA for the CDR3: TGTGCCAGTAGTATATTTGTTGGCGATGAGCAGTTCTTC.